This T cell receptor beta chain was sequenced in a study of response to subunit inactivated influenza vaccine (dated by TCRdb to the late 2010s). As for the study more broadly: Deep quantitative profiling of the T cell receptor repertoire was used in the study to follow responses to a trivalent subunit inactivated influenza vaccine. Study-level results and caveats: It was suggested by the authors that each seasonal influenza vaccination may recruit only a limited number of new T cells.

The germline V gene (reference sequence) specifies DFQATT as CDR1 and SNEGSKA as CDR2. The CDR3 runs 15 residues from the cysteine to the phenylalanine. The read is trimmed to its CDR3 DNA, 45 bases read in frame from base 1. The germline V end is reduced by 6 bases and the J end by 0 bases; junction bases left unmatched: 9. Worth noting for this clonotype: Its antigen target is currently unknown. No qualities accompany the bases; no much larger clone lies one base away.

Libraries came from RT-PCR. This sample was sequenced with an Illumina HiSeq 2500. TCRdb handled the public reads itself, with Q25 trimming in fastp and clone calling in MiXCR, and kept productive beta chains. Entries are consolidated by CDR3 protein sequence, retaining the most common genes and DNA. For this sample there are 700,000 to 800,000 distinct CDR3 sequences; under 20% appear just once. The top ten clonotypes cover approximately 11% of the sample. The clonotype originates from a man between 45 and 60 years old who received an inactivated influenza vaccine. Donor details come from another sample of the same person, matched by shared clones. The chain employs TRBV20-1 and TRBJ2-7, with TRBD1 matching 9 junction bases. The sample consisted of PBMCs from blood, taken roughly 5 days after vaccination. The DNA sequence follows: TGCAGTGCCCGACCTTTACAGGGGGCCTCCTACGAGCAGTACTTC. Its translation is CSARPLQGASYEQYF.